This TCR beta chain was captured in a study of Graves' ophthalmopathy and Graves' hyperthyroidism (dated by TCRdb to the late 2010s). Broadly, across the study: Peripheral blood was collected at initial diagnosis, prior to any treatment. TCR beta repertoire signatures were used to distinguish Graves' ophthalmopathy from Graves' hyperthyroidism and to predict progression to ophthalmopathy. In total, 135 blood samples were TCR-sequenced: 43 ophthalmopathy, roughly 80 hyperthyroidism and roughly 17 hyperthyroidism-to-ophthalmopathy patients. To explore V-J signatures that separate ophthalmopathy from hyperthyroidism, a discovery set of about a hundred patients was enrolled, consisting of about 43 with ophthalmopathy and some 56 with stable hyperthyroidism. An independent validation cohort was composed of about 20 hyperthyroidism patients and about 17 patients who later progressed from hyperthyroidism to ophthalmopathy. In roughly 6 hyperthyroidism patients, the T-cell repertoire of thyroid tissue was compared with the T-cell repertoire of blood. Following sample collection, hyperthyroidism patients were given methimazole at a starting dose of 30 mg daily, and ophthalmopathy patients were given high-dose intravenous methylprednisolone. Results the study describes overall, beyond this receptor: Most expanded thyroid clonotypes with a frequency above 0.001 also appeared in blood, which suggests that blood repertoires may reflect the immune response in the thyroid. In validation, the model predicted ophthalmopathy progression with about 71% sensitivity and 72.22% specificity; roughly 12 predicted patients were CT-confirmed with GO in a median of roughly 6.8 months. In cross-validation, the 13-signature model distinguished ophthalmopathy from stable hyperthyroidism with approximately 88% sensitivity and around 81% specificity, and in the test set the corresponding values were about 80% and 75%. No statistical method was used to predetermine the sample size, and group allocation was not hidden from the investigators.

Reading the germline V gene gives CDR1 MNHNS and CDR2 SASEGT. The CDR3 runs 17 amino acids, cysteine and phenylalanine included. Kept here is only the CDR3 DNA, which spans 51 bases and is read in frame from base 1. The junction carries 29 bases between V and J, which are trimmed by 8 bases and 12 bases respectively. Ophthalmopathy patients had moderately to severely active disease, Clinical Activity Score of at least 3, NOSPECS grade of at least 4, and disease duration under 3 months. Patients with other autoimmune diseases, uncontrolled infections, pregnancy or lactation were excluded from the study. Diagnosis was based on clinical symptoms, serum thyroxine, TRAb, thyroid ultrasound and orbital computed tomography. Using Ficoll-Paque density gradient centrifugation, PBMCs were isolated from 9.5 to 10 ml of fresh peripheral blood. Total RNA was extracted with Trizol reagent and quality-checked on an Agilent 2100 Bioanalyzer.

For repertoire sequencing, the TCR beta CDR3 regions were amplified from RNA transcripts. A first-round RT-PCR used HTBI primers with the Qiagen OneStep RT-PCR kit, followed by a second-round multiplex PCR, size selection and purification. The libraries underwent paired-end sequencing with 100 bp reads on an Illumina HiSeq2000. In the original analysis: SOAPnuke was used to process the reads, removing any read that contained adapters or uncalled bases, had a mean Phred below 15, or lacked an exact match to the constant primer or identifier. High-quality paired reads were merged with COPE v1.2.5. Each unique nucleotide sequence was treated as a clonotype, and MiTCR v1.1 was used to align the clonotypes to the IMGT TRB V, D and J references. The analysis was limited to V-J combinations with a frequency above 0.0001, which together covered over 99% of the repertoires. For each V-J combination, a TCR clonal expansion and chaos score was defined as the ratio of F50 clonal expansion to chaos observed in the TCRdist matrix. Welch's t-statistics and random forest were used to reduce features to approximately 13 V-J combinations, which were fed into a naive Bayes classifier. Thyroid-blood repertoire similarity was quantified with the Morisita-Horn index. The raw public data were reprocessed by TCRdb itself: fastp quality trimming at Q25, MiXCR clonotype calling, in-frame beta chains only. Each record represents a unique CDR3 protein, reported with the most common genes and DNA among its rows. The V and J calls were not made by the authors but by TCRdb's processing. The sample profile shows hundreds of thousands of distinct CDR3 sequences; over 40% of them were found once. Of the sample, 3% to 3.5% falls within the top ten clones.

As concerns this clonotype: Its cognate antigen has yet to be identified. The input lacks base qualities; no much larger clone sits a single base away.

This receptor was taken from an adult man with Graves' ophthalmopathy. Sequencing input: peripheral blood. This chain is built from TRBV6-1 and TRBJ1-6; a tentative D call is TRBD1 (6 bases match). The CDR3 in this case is CASAYRQVLPLARPLHF. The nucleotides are TGTGCCAGCGCCTATAGACAGGTGTTACCCTTGGCGAGACCCCTCCACTTT.